These 9 T cell receptor beta chains originate from one sample sequenced in a study of vaccination and CD4 T cells after COVID-19. Treatment defined: roughly 11-day PBMC culture with coronavirus spike peptide pools or control peptides (ViraFEST assay). These receptors' targets are unknown. Sequencing of the DNA from cultured CD4+ T cells was carried out with the Oncomine TCR Beta short-read assay. TCRdb reprocessed the PCR reads via MiXCR and lists one record per CDR3 protein. Of about 13,000 distinct CDR3 sequences in the sample, 25% to 30% were seen once. The sample was CD4+ T cells from blood, cultured in vitro, taken before SARS-CoV-2 vaccination. Source of these receptors: a human donor who received a COVID-19 vaccine.

The rearrangement joins TRBV2 to TRBJ2-5; 11 bases fit TRBD2. Germline values: CDR1 SNHLY, CDR2 FYNNEI. There are 17 residues in the CDR3. Unmatched junction bases numbered 10, after V lost 6 bases and J lost 1 base. The CDR3: CASRRSSGGPSQETQYF. CDR3 sequence (DNA): TGTGCCAGCAGGCGATCTAGCGGGGGGCCCAGCCAAGAGACCCAGTACTTC.

The chain uses TRBV11-2 and TRBJ2-2; 7 bases match TRBD1. Germline CDR1 reads SGHAT; CDR2 reads FQNNGV. With 5 bases clipped from V and 5 bases from J, the junction kept 8 bases outside the gene matches. CDR3 length: 15 amino acids. The CDR3 sequence is CASSQRQGSTGELFF. CDR3 bases: TGTGCCAGCAGCCAAAGACAGGGATCGACCGGGGAGCTGTTTTTT.

This chain links TRBV21-1 with TRBJ2-1; the table's D call of TRBD1 was not tested on the DNA. TRBV21-1 is classified as a pseudogene. This CDR3 has 17 amino acids. The DNA of the CDR3 is TGTGCCAGCAGCAAAGTGTGTCAGGCCCCCCTATACAATGAGCAGTTCTTC. Encoded protein: CASSKVCQAPLYNEQFF.

V and J are TRBV24-1 and TRBJ1-1; D is ambiguous. The germline V gene encodes CDR1 KGHDR and CDR2 SFDVKD. The CDR3 consists of 12 residues. Trimming took off 2 bases at V and 1 base at J, with 1 base between the two ends. In DNA, the CDR3 is TGTGCCACCAGTGATTGGAACACTGAAGCTTTCTTT. Amino acid sequence: CATSDWNTEAFF.

This chain joins TRBV7-2 and TRBJ2-2, with 9 bases lining up with TRBD2. The CDR3 extends over 17 amino acids. Trimming removed 2 bases from V and 7 bases from J; junction bases left unmatched: 11. Germline lookup yields CDR1 SGHTA and CDR2 FQGNSA. This CDR3 reads CASSLLLLTSGSGELFF. CDR3 sequence (DNA): TGTGCCAGCAGCTTATTGTTGCTGACTAGCGGCAGCGGGGAGCTGTTTTTT.

This clonotype was seen more than once but under ten times. DNA of the CDR3: TGTGCCAGCAGCGGAGGACAGCGACTGAACACTGAAGCTTTCTTT. It translates to CASSGGQRLNTEAFF. The J gene is TRBJ1-1, the V gene TRBV6-1; maybe TRBD1 (6 bases). V lost 6 bases, J lost 0 bases, and 14 bases lay in between. This CDR3 is 15 amino acids long. The germline V gene encodes CDR1 MNHNS and CDR2 SASEGT.

This clonotype appeared a few times. The chain couples TRBV7-9 to TRBJ1-4; D is unclear. The CDR3 is 14 amino acids. V gave up 3 bases and J gave up 7 bases, with 12 bases separating them. Germline assignment: CDR1 SEHNR and CDR2 FQNEAQ (reference sequence). CDR3 residues: CASSFPSGAEKLFF. The CDR3 nucleotides read TGTGCCAGCAGCTTCCCCTCAGGAGCTGAAAAACTGTTTTTT. The whole variable domain, filled in from reference TRBV7-9 and TRBJ1-4, reads DTGVSQNPRHKITKRGQNVTFRCDPISEHNRLYWYRQTLGQGPEFLTYFQNEAQLEKSRLLSDRFSAERPKGSFSTLEIQRTEQGDSAMYLCASSFPSGAEKLFFGSGTQLSVL.

The chain uses TRBV6-2 or TRBV6-3 and TRBJ2-7; 10 positions agree with TRBD2. Germline V gene sequence: CDR1 MNHEY, CDR2 SVGEGT. V was pared by 5 bases and J by 2 bases, with 15 bases of the junction left unmatched. This CDR3 region has 18 residues. The DNA of the CDR3 is TGTGCCAGCAGTCGCGCCGGGACTAGCGCCGAATGGACCTACGAGCAGTACTTC. This translates into CASSRAGTSAEWTYEQYF.

The J gene is TRBJ2-7, the V gene TRBV2; tentatively, D is TRBD2 (6 bases). V gave up 7 bases and J gave up 2 bases, with 15 bases separating them. Per the germline V gene, CDR1 is SNHLY and CDR2 is FYNNEI. The CDR3 extends over 14 amino acids. This CDR3 is CASNRDFSAYEQYF. Here the CDR3 DNA reads TGTGCCAGCAATCGGGACTTCAGCGCCTACGAGCAGTACTTC.